The 14 T cell receptor beta chains below were found in one sample sequenced in a study of blood T cell repertoires in COVID-19. The data were produced by immunoSEQ multiplex PCR, yet TCRdb's version contains in-frame clones alone and is incomplete. The data show roughly 200,000 clones, roughly 88% seen once. Sequencing used peripheral blood. The receptors were gathered from a middle-aged man with acute or convalescent COVID-19.

The chain combines TRBV5-1 with TRBJ1-1, with D hard to call. The CDR3 contains 12 residues. Germline V lookup: CDR1 SGHRS, CDR2 YFSETQ. V gave up 4 bases and J gave up 5 bases, with 9 bases separating them. The DNA for the CDR3 is TGCGCCAGCAGCGCCGCGGGAACTGAAGCTTTCTTT. As protein: CASSAAGTEAFF.

This clone occurred once. The chain recombines TRBV18 with TRBJ1-4; 10 nucleotides align to TRBD1. J lost 5 bases, V lost 1 base, and 1 base had no gene match. CDR3 length: 15 amino acids. CDR1 is KGHSH and CDR2 is LQKENI in the germline V gene. CDR3 bases: TGTGCCAGCTCACCACGGACAGGGGGAAATGAAAAACTGTTTTTT. This sequence encodes CASSPRTGGNEKLFF.

V and J are TRBV5-4 and TRBJ1-2; D call uncertain. The germline V gene encodes CDR1 SGHNT and CDR2 YYREEE (reference sequence). Deletions cut 4 bases from V and 6 bases from J, with 13 bases between. The CDR3 is 13 amino acids. CDR3 coding DNA: TGTGCCAGCAGCCGACCGGAGAATGATGGCTACACCTTC. Translated: CASSRPENDGYTF.

The J gene is TRBJ2-7, the V gene TRBV5-4; maybe TRBD1 (6 bases). This CDR3 spans 14 amino acids. Germline CDR1 and CDR2: SGHNT and YYREEE (reference sequence). The V end lost 4 bases, the J end lost 0 bases, and 11 bases lay between the germline ends. The CDR3 is CASSRDMRSYEQYF. The CDR3 DNA reads as TGTGCCAGCAGCCGGGACATGCGCTCCTACGAGCAGTACTTC.

This rearrangement joins TRBV2 to TRBJ2-3; tentative D call: TRBD1 (5 bases). Trimming removed 5 bases at V and 0 bases at J, with 18 bases between. Germline V lookup: CDR1 SNHLY, CDR2 FYNNEI. The CDR3 loop spans 17 amino acids. The CDR3 DNA reads TGTGCCAGCAGTATAAGTTCCAGGGTCTCTAGCACAGATACGCAGTATTTT. The encoded protein is CASSISSRVSSTDTQYF. The full variable domain, its missing parts supplied by reference TRBV2 and TRBJ2-3, is EPEVTQTPSHQVTQMGQEVILRCVPISNHLYFYWYRQILGQKVEFLVSFYNNEISEKSEIFDDQFSVERPDGSNFTLKIRSTKLEDSAMYFCASSISSRVSSTDTQYFGPGTRLTVL.

This clone was recorded at least ten times. This chain connects TRBV12-3 or TRBV12-4 to TRBJ2-1, with TRBD1 as a possible D gene (5 bases). The CDR3 contains 12 residues. V was clipped by 1 base and J by 15 bases, with 13 bases between them. CDR3 protein: CASSLGRVSAFF. The DNA of the CDR3 is TGTGCCAGCAGTTTAGGCAGGGTGAGCGCGTTCTTC.

V gene TRBV7-3 combines with J gene TRBJ2-3; a possible D gene is TRBD2 (6 bases). The CDR3 sequence is 14 residues long. Germline lookup yields CDR1 SGHTA and CDR2 FQGTGA. Trimming stripped 0 bases from V and 11 bases from J, with 15 bases between. CDR3 DNA sequence: TGTGCCAGCAGCTTAACGAGGGATCGGGACTTGCAGTATTTT. It is translated as CASSLTRDRDLQYF.

CDR3 in DNA: TGTGCCAGCAGCTTGTGGGGGCTTGGTAATGAAAAACTGTTTTTT. Its translation: CASSLWGLGNEKLFF. This rearrangement joins TRBV5-6 to TRBJ1-4; tentatively, D is TRBD1 (6 bases). The CDR3 consists of 15 residues. V was shortened by 1 base and J by 4 bases, with 11 bases between the two germline ends. CDR1 SGHDT and CDR2 YYEEEE come from the germline V gene.

The gene calls are TRBV18 and TRBJ2-6, with TRBD1 matching 10 bases. CDR1 and CDR2 (germline): KGHSH, LQKENI. There are 17 residues in the CDR3. V trimming: 4 bases; J trimming: 0 bases; junction bases outside the gene matches: 3. The CDR3 reads CASSQWTGGSGANVLTF. CDR3 coding DNA: TGTGCCAGCTCACAGTGGACAGGGGGCTCTGGGGCCAACGTCCTGACTTTC.

This clone is a singleton in its sample. The V and J genes are TRBV20-1 and TRBJ2-7, with D uncertain. Germline V gene sequence: CDR1 DFQATT, CDR2 SNEGSKA (reference sequence). V lost 6 bases and J 5 bases, leaving 11 bases between the germline ends. This CDR3 comprises 11 residues. CDR3 in DNA: TGCAGTGCATCAATAAGCCACGAGCAGTACTTC. This sequence encodes CSASISHEQYF.

The rearrangement joins TRBV12-5 to TRBJ1-4; 9 bases fit TRBD1. CDR3 length: 14 amino acids. The ends lost 5 bases at V and 8 bases at J; junction bases unmatched: 6. Germline loops: CDR1 LGHNT, CDR2 FRNRAP. CDR3 nucleotides: TGTGCTAGTGGTCCGGGACAGGGAGGAGAAAAACTGTTTTTT. This sequence encodes CASGPGQGGEKLFF.

CDR3 amino acids: CASSQKEGPYGYTF. The CDR3 DNA reads TGCGCCAGCAGCCAAAAGGAGGGCCCCTATGGCTACACCTTC. This chain joins TRBV4-3 and TRBJ1-2, with no clear D. V was cut by 2 bases and J by 4 bases, with 11 bases left in between. The CDR3 is 14 residues long. The germline CDR1 and CDR2 sequences are LGHNA and YSLEER.

The chain couples TRBV3-1 (or the pseudogene TRBV3-2) to TRBJ1-3, with a tentative D call TRBD1 (5 bases). Germline V gives CDR1 LGHDT, CDR2 YNNKEL (reference sequence). The CDR3 covers 14 residues. Trimming took off 8 bases at V and 3 bases at J, with 14 bases between the two ends. The CDR3 spells CASSGGIGGNTIYF. The CDR3 DNA sequence: TGTGCCAGCTCCGGGGGTATCGGTGGAAACACCATATATTTT.

The chain carries TRBV30 and TRBJ1-1; 8 nucleotides match TRBD1. V lost 5 bases to trimming and J lost 10 bases; unmatched junction nucleotides: 6. The CDR3 runs to 11 residues. Germline V gene lookup returns CDR1 GTSNPN and CDR2 SVGIG (reference sequence). Here the CDR3 reads CAWWTGYTAFF. In DNA, the CDR3 is TGTGCCTGGTGGACAGGGTATACAGCTTTCTTT.